Below are 30 T cell receptor beta chains sequenced from a single sample in a study of T-cell reconstitution after alpha-beta-depleted transplantation in children. Preparation of the TCRbeta library involved a method that used unique molecular identifiers. TCRdb fed the PCR reads into MiXCR, producing one record per CDR3 protein. The sample has around 340,000 distinct CDR3 sequences, approximately 12% seen once. The specimen comprised PBMCs, sampled from the stem cell graft. Receptors originate from a human donor who donated a stem cell graft to a child with Fanconi anemia.

The chain joins TRBV19 to TRBJ1-1; D remains unclear. With 5 bases removed from V and 5 bases from J, the gap between germline ends came to 21 bases. Germline V gives CDR1 LNHDA, CDR2 SQIVND (reference sequence). The CDR3 consists of 16 residues. The CDR3: CASSVMTSGPETEAFF. Written as DNA, the CDR3 is TGTGCCAGTAGTGTAATGACCTCCGGACCAGAAACTGAAGCTTTCTTT. The full variable domain, in which reference TRBV19 and TRBJ1-1 provide the parts outside the CDR3, is DGGITQSPKYLFRKEGQNVTLSCEQNLNHDAMYWYRQDPGQGLRLIYYSQIVNDFQKGDIAEGYSVSREKKESFPLTVTSAQKNPTAFYLCASSVMTSGPETEAFFGQGTRLTVV.

The rearrangement uses TRBV30 and TRBJ1-2; D unresolved. The CDR3 is made up of 14 amino acids. In germline, CDR1 is GTSNPN, CDR2 SVGIG (reference sequence). The ends were cut back, 3 bases at V and 5 bases at J, with 16 bases in the middle. The chain's CDR3 is CAWRLGLDGYGYTF. In DNA, the CDR3 is TGTGCCTGGAGATTAGGTCTGGATGGGTATGGCTACACCTTC.

This chain joins TRBV4-2 and TRBJ1-2, with D perhaps TRBD1 (6 bases). The CDR3 has 14 residues. Trimming took off 6 bases at V and 6 bases at J, with 17 bases between the two ends. The germline CDR1 and CDR2 sequences are LGHNA and YNFKEQ. DNA for the CDR3: TGTGCCAGCAGAACGCGAGGGGGAAGGGATGGCTACACCTTC. Translating it yields CASRTRGGRDGYTF.

This clonotype was observed a few times. The chain uses TRBV12-3 or TRBV12-4 and TRBJ1-1; TRBD1 might be the D (6 bases). V lost 3 bases to trimming and J lost 12 bases, with 20 bases between them. The CDR3 contains 14 residues. CDR3 coding DNA: TGTGCCAGCAGTTTTAAGGGGGGCATCACCTACCCTTTCTTT. Its protein product is CASSFKGGITYPFF.

The chain uses TRBV7-6 and TRBJ2-3; 7 nucleotides agree with TRBD2. V lost 1 base to trimming and J lost 3 bases; unmatched junction nucleotides: 10. CDR3 length: 17 residues. Looked up from germline, CDR1 is SGHVS and CDR2 is FNYEAQ. In DNA, the CDR3 is TGTGCCAGCAGCTTAGGGTCCGGCGGGGGTATGACAGATACGCAGTATTTT. It translates to CASSLGSGGGMTDTQYF.

A few counts support this clonotype. V and J are TRBV27 and TRBJ1-1; D unresolved. Trimming took 3 bases from V and 3 from J, leaving 8 bases between them. CDR1 is MNHEY, CDR2 SMNVEV, per germline (reference sequence). This CDR3 comprises 13 residues. As DNA, the CDR3 is TGTGCCAGCAGTTTTCAGGACGACACTGAAGCTTTCTTT. It yields the protein CASSFQDDTEAFF.

This clonotype appeared a few times. The rearrangement links TRBV28 to TRBJ1-2, with D unclear. Germline values: CDR1 MDHEN, CDR2 SYDVKM. V lost 3 bases and J lost 2, with 13 bases in between. CDR3 size: 15 residues. The CDR3 region is CASSFGVFGNYGYTF. The CDR3 coding sequence is TGTGCCAGCAGTTTTGGGGTCTTTGGGAACTATGGCTACACCTTC.

This chain uses TRBV2 with TRBJ1-4; a weak D match, TRBD1 (5 bases). V was shortened by 8 bases and J by 0 bases, with 22 bases between the two germline ends. This CDR3 contains 18 residues. Germline CDR1 and CDR2: SNHLY and FYNNEI. As DNA, the CDR3 is TGTGCCAGCTGTTTATATAACAGGTTATATGCAACTAATGAAAAACTGTTTTTT. This sequence encodes CASCLYNRLYATNEKLFF.

In its sample, this clonotype was seen a few times. The V call is TRBV7-9, the J call TRBJ1-1; D remains unclear. The length of the CDR3 is 15 residues. V gave up 5 bases and J gave up 1 base, with 14 bases separating them. Germline loops: CDR1 SEHNR, CDR2 FQNEAQ (reference sequence). CDR3 sequence (DNA): TGTGCCAGCAGCCCCCAACTCGGCAGGAACACTGAAGCTTTCTTT. It codes for CASSPQLGRNTEAFF.

This clonotype was observed many times. This chain links TRBV7-3 with TRBJ2-3, with TRBD2 matching over 7 bases. The CDR3 loop spans 15 amino acids. The junction had 8 bases not matched to a gene; V was cut back by 8 bases and J by 0 bases. Per the germline V gene, CDR1 is SGHTA and CDR2 is FQGTGA. The CDR3 loop is CASSLGTTSTDTQYF. The CDR3 DNA is TGTGCCAGCTCACTCGGGACTACAAGCACAGATACGCAGTATTTT.

The sample holds many counts of this clonotype. The chain combines TRBV9 with TRBJ2-3; D remains ambiguous. Trimming stripped 0 bases from V and 0 bases from J, with 8 bases between. The CDR3 spans 15 residues. Germline V gives CDR1 SGDLS, CDR2 YYNGEE. The CDR3 loop reads CASSVDGRSTDTQYF. CDR3 DNA: TGTGCCAGCAGCGTAGATGGCAGAAGCACAGATACGCAGTATTTT. Full variable domain (missing parts from reference TRBV9 and TRBJ2-3): DSGVTQTPKHLITATGQRVTLRCSPRSGDLSVYWYQQSLDQGLQFLIQYYNGEERAKGNILERFSAQQFPDLHSELNLSSLELGDSALYFCASSVDGRSTDTQYFGPGTRLTVL.

Comments on this clonotype: An end of the junction differs from the germline gene, which may be a read error. The CDR3 region has the DNA TGTGCCGGCAGCGAAATATACACCGGGGAGCTGTTTTTT. Its translation is CAGSEIYTGELFF. The J gene is TRBJ2-2, the V gene TRBV7-6; unclear D gene. CDR3 length: 13 amino acids. Germline loops: CDR1 SGHVS, CDR2 FNYEAQ.

CDR3 DNA: TGTGCCAGCAGTTCGGGGACGTCGGAAGAGACCCAGTACTTC. Its protein is CASSSGTSEETQYF. The chain joins TRBV6-5 to TRBJ2-5, with D perhaps being TRBD1 or TRBD2 (5 bases each). The germline V and J ends were trimmed by 4 bases and 3 bases, with 12 bases remaining between them. This CDR3 is 14 amino acids long. Germline loops: CDR1 MNHEY, CDR2 SVGAGI.

This clonotype has a handful of counts. The chain's CDR3 is CSVANRDSYTEAFF. The CDR3 coding sequence is TGCAGCGTTGCGAATCGGGACAGCTACACTGAAGCTTTCTTT. J is TRBJ1-1 and V is TRBV29-1, with 7 positions matching TRBD1. The CDR3 length is 14 residues. V shed 4 bases, J shed 3 bases, and the junction held 8 bases outside the gene matches. Germline V gene data show CDR1 as SQVTM and CDR2 as ANQGSEA.

The table lists this clonotype with a few counts. V and J are TRBV20-1 and TRBJ1-2; weak D call: TRBD1 (6 bases). CDR3 length equals 12 residues. Germline lookup yields CDR1 DFQATT and CDR2 SNEGSKA (reference sequence). V was trimmed by 5 bases and J by 8 bases, leaving 15 bases between them. The CDR3 loop reads CSADDGTFGYTF. For the CDR3, the DNA is TGCAGTGCTGATGACGGGACATTCGGCTACACCTTC.

This rearrangement joins TRBV29-1 to TRBJ1-1; maybe TRBD1 (5 bases). This CDR3 has 15 residues. Germline CDR1 reads SQVTM; CDR2 reads ANQGSEA. Trimming removed 7 bases from V and 2 bases from J, with 20 bases in between. This chain's CDR3 is CSAHGGVEGNTEAFF. DNA of the CDR3: TGCAGCGCCCACGGGGGAGTAGAGGGCAACACTGAAGCTTTCTTT.

This chain uses TRBV12-3 or TRBV12-4 with TRBJ1-5; 7 positions match TRBD1. The CDR3 runs to 12 residues. Germline trimming cut 9 bases from V and 7 bases from J; bases unmatched to any gene: 6. Here the CDR3 DNA reads TGTGCCAGTAATTACAGGGGACAGCCCCAGCATTTT. Encoded protein: CASNYRGQPQHF.

The chain uses TRBV9 and TRBJ2-1; D is unclear. V was pared by 2 bases and J by 7 bases, with 7 bases between. There are 12 residues in the CDR3. Germline values: CDR1 SGDLS, CDR2 YYNGEE. The CDR3 DNA sequence: TGTGCCAGCAGCGTGGCTGGGAATGAGCAGTTCTTC. It codes for CASSVAGNEQFF.

This chain uses TRBV12-3 or TRBV12-4 with TRBJ1-1; 12 bases agree with TRBD1. V was clipped by 5 bases and J by 5 bases; unmatched bases: 9. The CDR3 consists of 16 residues. As DNA, the CDR3 is TGTGCCAGCAGTCGAGGGACAGGGGGCTGGTTGACTGAAGCTTTCTTT. This encodes CASSRGTGGWLTEAFF.

This clonotype came up many times. The chain joins TRBV29-1 to TRBJ2-5; D unclear. The CDR3 is made up of 14 amino acids. The germline V gene encodes CDR1 SQVTM and CDR2 ANQGSEA. Trimming removed 5 bases from V and 3 bases from J, with 16 bases in between. The CDR3 region has the DNA TGCAGCGTTCCAGCCCATCCACAGAAAGAGACCCAGTACTTC. Its translation: CSVPAHPQKETQYF.

The CDR3 spells CASRQKQPQHF. CDR3 in DNA: TGCGCCAGCAGACAGAAACAGCCCCAGCATTTT. The chain combines TRBV10-1 with TRBJ1-5; D is undetermined. The CDR3 spans 11 residues. Germline-derived CDR1 and CDR2 are WNHNN and SYGVQD (reference sequence). The germline V and J ends were trimmed by 6 bases and 7 bases, with 7 bases remaining between them.

This clonotype was observed a few times. The chain is built from TRBV5-1 and TRBJ1-1; 7 bases map to TRBD1. CDR3 length: 13 amino acids. J lost 1 base, V lost 8 bases, and 5 bases had no gene match. Per the germline V gene, CDR1 is SGHRS and CDR2 is YFSETQ. The CDR3 here is CASGQDPNTEAFF. The CDR3 nucleotides read TGCGCCAGTGGACAGGACCCGAACACTGAAGCTTTCTTT.

This clonotype was observed many times. V gene TRBV4-3 combines with J gene TRBJ1-6; 9 bases align to TRBD1. With 0 bases clipped from V and 12 bases from J, the junction kept 6 bases outside the gene matches. The CDR3 loop spans 15 amino acids. CDR1 and CDR2 from the germline V gene are LGHNA and YSLEER. The CDR3 bases are TGCGCCAGCAGCCAAGAAATTATGACAGGGGGACCCCTCCACTTT. Amino acid sequence: CASSQEIMTGGPLHF.

This clonotype appeared a few times. This CDR3 is CASSSDPLAGGGEQYF. The CDR3 DNA is TGCGCCAGCAGCTCAGACCCTCTAGCGGGCGGAGGCGAGCAGTACTTC. This chain joins TRBV5-1 and TRBJ2-7, with 8 bases matching TRBD2. Germline CDR1 SGHRS, CDR2 YFSETQ. CDR3 length: 16 amino acids. The trim removed 3 bases at V and 6 bases at J, leaving 14 bases unmatched.

This clonotype has a count of ten or more. The chain links TRBV15 to TRBJ1-2, with D tentatively TRBD1 (6 bases). V was cut by 1 base and J by 4 bases, with 10 bases left in between. The CDR3 totals 14 residues. Germline V gene data show CDR1 as LNHNV and CDR2 as YYDKDF (reference sequence). CDR3: CATSRGTGPYGYTF. The CDR3 bases are TGTGCCACCAGCAGAGGTACAGGGCCCTATGGCTACACCTTC.

The rearrangement joins TRBV4-3 to TRBJ1-6; D is uncertain. The germline V and J ends were trimmed by 0 bases and 10 bases, with 16 bases remaining between them. The CDR3 has 16 amino acids. Germline CDR1 is LGHNA and CDR2 is YSLEER. The CDR3 sequence: CASSQELRSAGSPLHF. The CDR3 nucleotides are TGCGCCAGCAGCCAAGAATTGAGGTCCGCGGGGTCACCCCTCCACTTT.

This clonotype was observed at least ten times. This chain joins TRBV7-9 and TRBJ2-1, with 8 bases that match TRBD1. V lost 2 bases and J lost 3; bases outside the gene matches: 3. The germline CDR1 and CDR2 sequences are SEHNR and FQNEAQ (reference sequence). The CDR3 consists of 15 residues. CDR3 loop: CASSLNRGVYNEQFF. For the CDR3, the DNA is TGTGCCAGCAGCTTAAACAGGGGGGTCTACAATGAGCAGTTCTTC.

This chain uses TRBV4-3 with TRBJ1-2, with D maybe TRBD1 (5 bases). Between the trimmed V and J ends, which lost 0 bases and 8 bases, there was a span of 22 bases. Germline-derived CDR1 and CDR2 are LGHNA and YSLEER. This CDR3 comprises 17 residues. The CDR3 bases are TGCGCCAGCAGCCAAGACGTCGCAGGGACGGCCGTTGAAGGCTACACCTTC. It encodes CASSQDVAGTAVEGYTF.

The rearrangement links TRBV12-3 or TRBV12-4 to TRBJ2-2; D uncertain. The CDR3 covers 14 residues. V gave up 4 bases and J gave up 7 bases, with 13 bases separating them. This CDR3 reads CASSSGWGGGELFF. In DNA, the CDR3 is TGTGCCAGCAGTTCAGGATGGGGTGGCGGGGAGCTGTTTTTT.

The V gene is TRBV12-3 or TRBV12-4, the J gene TRBJ1-2; possibly TRBD1 for D (5 bases). Trimming stripped 1 base from V and 8 bases from J, with 17 bases between. CDR3 length: 15 residues. The CDR3 here is CASSLDLRGSNGYTF. In DNA, the CDR3 is TGTGCCAGCAGTTTAGATCTTAGGGGCTCTAACGGCTACACCTTC.